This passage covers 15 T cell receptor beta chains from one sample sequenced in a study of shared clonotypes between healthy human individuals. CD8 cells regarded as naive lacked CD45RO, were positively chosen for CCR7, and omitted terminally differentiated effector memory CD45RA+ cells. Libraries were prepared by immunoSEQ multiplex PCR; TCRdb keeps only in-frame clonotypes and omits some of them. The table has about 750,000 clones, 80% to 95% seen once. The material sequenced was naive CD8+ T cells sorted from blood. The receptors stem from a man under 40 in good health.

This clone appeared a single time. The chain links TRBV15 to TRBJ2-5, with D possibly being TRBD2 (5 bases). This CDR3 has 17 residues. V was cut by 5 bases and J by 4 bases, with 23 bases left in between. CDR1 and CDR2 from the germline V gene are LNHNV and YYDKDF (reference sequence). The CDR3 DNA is TGTGCCACCAGCCACACGACGGGGTGGAACGCGGGAGAGACCCAGTACTTC. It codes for CATSHTTGWNAGETQYF.

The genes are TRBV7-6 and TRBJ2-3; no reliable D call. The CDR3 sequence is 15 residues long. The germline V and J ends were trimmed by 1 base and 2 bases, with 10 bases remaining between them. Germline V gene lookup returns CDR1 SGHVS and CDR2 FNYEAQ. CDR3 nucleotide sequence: TGTGCCAGCAGCTTAGGGACCGGGCCCACAGATACGCAGTATTTT. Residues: CASSLGTGPTDTQYF.

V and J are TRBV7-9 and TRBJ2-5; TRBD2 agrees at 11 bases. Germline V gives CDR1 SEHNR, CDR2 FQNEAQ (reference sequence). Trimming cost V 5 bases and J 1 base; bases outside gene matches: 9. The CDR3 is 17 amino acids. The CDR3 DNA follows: TGTGCCAGCAGCCCAAACTCGGGACTAGCGGCCCAAGAGACCCAGTACTTC. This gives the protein CASSPNSGLAAQETQYF.

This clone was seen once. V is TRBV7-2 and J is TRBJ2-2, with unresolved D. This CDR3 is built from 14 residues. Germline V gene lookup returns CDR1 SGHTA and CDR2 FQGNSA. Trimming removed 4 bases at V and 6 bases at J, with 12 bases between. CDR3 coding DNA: TGTGCCAGCAGCTCTAGATCTAACCCCGGGGAGCTGTTTTTT. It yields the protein CASSSRSNPGELFF.

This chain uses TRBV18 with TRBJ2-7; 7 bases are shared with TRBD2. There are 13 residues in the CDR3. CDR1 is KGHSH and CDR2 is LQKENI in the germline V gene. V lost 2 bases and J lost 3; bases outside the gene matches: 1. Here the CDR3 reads CASSPTSDYEQYF. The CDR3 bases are TGTGCCAGCTCACCAACTAGCGACTACGAGCAGTACTTC.

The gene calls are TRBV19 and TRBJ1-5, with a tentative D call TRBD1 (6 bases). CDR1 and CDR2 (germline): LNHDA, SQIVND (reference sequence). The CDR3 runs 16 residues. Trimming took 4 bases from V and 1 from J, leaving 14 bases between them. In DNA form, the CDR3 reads TGTGCCAGTAGTACAGGTCGCGGACAGAGCAATCAGCCCCAGCATTTT. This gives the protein CASSTGRGQSNQPQHF.

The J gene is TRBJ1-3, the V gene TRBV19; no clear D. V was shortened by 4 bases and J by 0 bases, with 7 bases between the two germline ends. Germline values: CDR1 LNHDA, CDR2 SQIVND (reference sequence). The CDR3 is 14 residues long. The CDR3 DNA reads TGTGCCAGTAGTAGTCTCGACTCTGGAAACACCATATATTTT. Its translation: CASSSLDSGNTIYF. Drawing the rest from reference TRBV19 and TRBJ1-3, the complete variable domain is DGGITQSPKYLFRKEGQNVTLSCEQNLNHDAMYWYRQDPGQGLRLIYYSQIVNDFQKGDIAEGYSVSREKKESFPLTVTSAQKNPTAFYLCASSSLDSGNTIYFGEGSWLTVV.

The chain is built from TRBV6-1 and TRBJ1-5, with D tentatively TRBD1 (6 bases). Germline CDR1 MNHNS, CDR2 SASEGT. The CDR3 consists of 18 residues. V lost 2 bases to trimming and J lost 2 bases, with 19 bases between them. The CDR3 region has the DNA TGTGCCAGCAGTGAATCTAGAAGGCGGGACAACCGCAATCAGCCCCAGCATTTT. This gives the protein CASSESRRRDNRNQPQHF.

In DNA form, the CDR3 reads TGTGCCAGCAGCCTCGGAAATCCTGGGGCCAACGTCCTGACTTTC. Encoded protein: CASSLGNPGANVLTF. The chain is built from TRBV7-9 and TRBJ2-6; D gene ambiguous. The CDR3 has 15 amino acids. The V and J ends lost 5 bases and 2 bases respectively, with 10 bases between them. Germline loops: CDR1 SEHNR, CDR2 FQNEAQ (reference sequence).

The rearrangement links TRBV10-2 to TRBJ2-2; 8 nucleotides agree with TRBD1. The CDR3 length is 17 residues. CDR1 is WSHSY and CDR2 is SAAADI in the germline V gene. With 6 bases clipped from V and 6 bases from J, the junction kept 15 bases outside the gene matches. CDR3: CASSDQSGTGFPGELFF. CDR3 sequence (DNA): TGCGCCAGCAGCGATCAATCCGGGACAGGATTCCCCGGGGAGCTGTTTTTT.

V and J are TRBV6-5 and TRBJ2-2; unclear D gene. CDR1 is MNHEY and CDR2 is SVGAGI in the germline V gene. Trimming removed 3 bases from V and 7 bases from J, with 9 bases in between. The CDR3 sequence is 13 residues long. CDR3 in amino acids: CASSYYPGGELFF. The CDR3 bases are TGTGCCAGCAGTTATTACCCCGGCGGGGAGCTGTTTTTT.

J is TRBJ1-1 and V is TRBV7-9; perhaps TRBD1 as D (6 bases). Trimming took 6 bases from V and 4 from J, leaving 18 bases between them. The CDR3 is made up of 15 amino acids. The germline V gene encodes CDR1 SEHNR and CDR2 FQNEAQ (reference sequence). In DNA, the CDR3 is TGTGCCAGCAGACCTACTCAGGGGTCGGCCACTGAAGCTTTCTTT. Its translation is CASRPTQGSATEAFF.

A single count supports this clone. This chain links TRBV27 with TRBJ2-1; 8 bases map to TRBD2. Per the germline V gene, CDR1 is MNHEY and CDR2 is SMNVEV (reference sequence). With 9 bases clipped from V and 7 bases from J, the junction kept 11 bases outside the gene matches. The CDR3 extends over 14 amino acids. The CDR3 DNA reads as TGTGCCAGTGGGACGGGAGGGCTGGAAAATGAGCAGTTCTTC. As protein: CASGTGGLENEQFF.

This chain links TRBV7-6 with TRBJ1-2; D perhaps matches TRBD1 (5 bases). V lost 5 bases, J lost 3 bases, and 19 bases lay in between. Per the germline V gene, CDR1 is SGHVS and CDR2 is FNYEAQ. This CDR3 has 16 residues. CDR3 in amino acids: CASSPQGGAAHYGYTF. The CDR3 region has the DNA TGTGCCAGCAGCCCCCAAGGCGGGGCAGCACACTATGGCTACACCTTC.

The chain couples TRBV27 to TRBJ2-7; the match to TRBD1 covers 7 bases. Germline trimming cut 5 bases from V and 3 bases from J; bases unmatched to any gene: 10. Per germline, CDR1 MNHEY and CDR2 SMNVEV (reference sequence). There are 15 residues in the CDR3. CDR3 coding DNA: TGTGCCAGCAGTACATCCCCGACAGGGAACTACGAGCAGTACTTC. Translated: CASSTSPTGNYEQYF.